These 18 T cell receptor beta chains came from one sample sequenced in a study of T cells in narcolepsy. The repertoire was sequenced with immunoSEQ multiplex PCR; TCRdb's copy has only in-frame clones and lacks some. The table includes about 40,000 clones, 88% detected once. The sequenced sample was CD45RA- memory CD4+ T cells from PBMCs. The receptor source for this set is a human donor with narcolepsy.

The chain joins TRBV19 to TRBJ1-2; D remains unclear. The CDR3 loop spans 13 amino acids. The V end was cut by 2 bases, the J end by 5 bases, with 9 bases between. Per the germline V gene, CDR1 is LNHDA and CDR2 is SQIVND (reference sequence). The CDR3 reads CASSISGRYGYTF. CDR3 coding DNA: TGTGCCAGTAGTATATCGGGTCGGTATGGCTACACCTTC.

The chain is built from TRBV7-9 and TRBJ2-3; 11 nucleotides match TRBD2. CDR1 and CDR2 (germline): SEHNR, FQNEAQ (reference sequence). With 1 base clipped from V and 5 bases from J, the junction kept 8 bases outside the gene matches. The CDR3 sequence is 17 residues long. CDR3: CASSLGLAGGRGDTQYF. The DNA for the CDR3 is TGTGCCAGCAGCTTAGGTTTAGCGGGGGGGCGTGGAGATACGCAGTATTTT.

The CDR3 is CASSLGFTSDTDTQYF. CDR3 coding DNA: TGTGCCAGCAGCTTGGGTTTCACTAGCGACACAGATACGCAGTATTTT. The chain uses TRBV5-4 and TRBJ2-3; 7 bases line up with TRBD2. Germline V lookup: CDR1 SGHNT, CDR2 YYREEE (reference sequence). The CDR3 is 16 residues long. J was trimmed by 2 bases and V by 0 bases; bases with no gene match: 6.

The chain is built from TRBV4-3 and TRBJ2-1, with 8 bases that match TRBD1. Per the germline V gene, CDR1 is LGHNA and CDR2 is YSLEER. The junction had 7 bases not matched to a gene; V was cut back by 1 base and J by 8 bases. This CDR3 region has 15 residues. CDR3 coding DNA: TGCGCCAGCAGCCAAGCAGCAGGGGGCAGGGATGAGCAGTTCTTC. Protein sequence: CASSQAAGGRDEQFF.

This rearrangement joins TRBV6-5 to TRBJ2-3; D not certain. In germline, CDR1 is MNHEY, CDR2 SVGAGI. The CDR3 is 16 amino acids. Trimming removed 0 bases at V and 1 base at J, with 11 bases between. CDR3 amino acids: CASSYSDSFRTDTQYF. In DNA, the CDR3 is TGTGCCAGCAGTTACTCGGATAGCTTTCGCACAGATACGCAGTATTTT.

This clone appeared a single time. The V call is TRBV19, the J call TRBJ2-1, with 9 bases fitting TRBD1. J was trimmed by 7 bases and V by 6 bases; bases with no gene match: 7. The CDR3 contains 14 residues. Germline CDR1 and CDR2: LNHDA and SQIVND (reference sequence). The CDR3 is CASSSRDRVNEQFF. The CDR3 DNA is TGTGCCAGTAGCTCGAGGGACAGGGTGAATGAGCAGTTCTTC. Full variable domain (remainder filled in from reference TRBV19 and TRBJ2-1): DGGITQSPKYLFRKEGQNVTLSCEQNLNHDAMYWYRQDPGQGLRLIYYSQIVNDFQKGDIAEGYSVSREKKESFPLTVTSAQKNPTAFYLCASSSRDRVNEQFFGPGTRLTVL.

J is TRBJ1-2 and V is TRBV7-9; the D gene is possibly TRBD1 (5 bases). The CDR3 extends over 12 amino acids. Germline V gene data show CDR1 as SEHNR and CDR2 as FQNEAQ (reference sequence). The V end lost 4 bases, the J end lost 12 bases, and 15 bases lay between the germline ends. The CDR3: CASSSTGGTNTF. CDR3 DNA sequence: TGTGCCAGCAGCTCAACGGGGGGGACGAACACCTTC.

This clone came up a few times. The chain couples TRBV7-8 to TRBJ1-4; 8 bases line up with TRBD1. The V segment lost 0 bases and the J segment 7 bases; nucleotides outside the gene matches: 4. The CDR3 covers 15 residues. CDR1 is SGHVS, CDR2 FQNEAQ, per germline. CDR3 sequence: CASSLAQGASEKLFF. CDR3 DNA sequence: TGTGCCAGCAGCTTAGCTCAGGGGGCAAGTGAAAAACTGTTTTTT.

This clone was seen a few times. The chain combines TRBV7-2 with TRBJ1-4; possible D gene TRBD1, 6 bases. The V gene lost 1 base and the J gene lost 0 bases, with 15 bases spanning the gap. Germline V gene data show CDR1 as SGHTA and CDR2 as FQGNSA. The CDR3 runs 18 residues. This CDR3 reads CASSLGQGLGATNEKLFF. In DNA, the CDR3 is TGTGCCAGCAGCTTAGGGCAGGGGCTGGGCGCAACTAATGAAAAACTGTTTTTT.

The rearrangement links TRBV5-4 to TRBJ2-3, with TRBD1 identical over 8 bases. Germline V gene lookup returns CDR1 SGHNT and CDR2 YYREEE (reference sequence). This CDR3 spans 14 amino acids. The ends lost 6 bases at V and 4 bases at J; junction bases unmatched: 7. CDR3 nucleotides: TGTGCCAGCAACCTACAGGGGGATCCAGATACGCAGTATTTT. This translates into CASNLQGDPDTQYF.

J is TRBJ1-5 and V is TRBV6-6; TRBD1 matches 7 bases. The CDR3 totals 13 residues. The germline V gene has CDR1 MNHNY and CDR2 SVGAGI (reference sequence). J lost 6 bases, V lost 6 bases, and 5 bases had no gene match. The CDR3 loop reads CASSTDRVQPQHF. The CDR3 nucleotides read TGTGCCAGCAGCACCGACAGGGTTCAGCCCCAGCATTTT.

The V and J genes are TRBV2 and TRBJ2-4; D remains unclear. Trimming removed 2 bases at V and 1 base at J, with 12 bases between. The CDR3 loop spans 16 amino acids. CDR1 and CDR2 from the germline V gene are SNHLY and FYNNEI. CDR3 loop: CASSEWGRAAKNIQYF. CDR3 in DNA: TGTGCCAGCAGTGAATGGGGTAGGGCGGCCAAAAACATTCAGTACTTC.

V is TRBV7-3 and J is TRBJ1-3, with D uncertain. Between the trimmed V and J ends, which lost 5 bases and 0 bases, there was a span of 8 bases. Germline V gives CDR1 SGHTA, CDR2 FQGTGA. The CDR3 has 14 residues. The CDR3 protein is CASSRGSSGNTIYF. The CDR3 DNA is TGTGCCAGCAGCAGAGGTTCCTCTGGAAACACCATATATTTT.

This clone was counted a single time. V is TRBV30 and J is TRBJ1-1; TRBD1 aligns across 9 bases. J gave up 3 bases and V 5 bases, and 4 bases lay outside the gene matches. CDR3 length: 13 amino acids. The V gene's germline CDR1 is GTSNPN and CDR2 SVGIG (reference sequence). The CDR3 DNA sequence: TGTGCCTGGGATAGACAGGGGGACACTGAAGCTTTCTTT. Translated, it gives CAWDRQGDTEAFF. The whole variable domain, remainder taken from reference TRBV30 and TRBJ1-1, is SQTIHQWPATLVQPVGSPLSLECTVEGTSNPNLYWYRQAAGRGLQLLFYSVGIGQISSEVPQNLSASRPQDRQFILSSKKLLLSDSGFYLCAWDRQGDTEAFFGQGTRLTVV.

The chain carries TRBV15 and TRBJ2-7; D might be TRBD2 (7 bases). With 0 bases removed from V and 3 bases from J, the gap between germline ends came to 12 bases. Germline CDR1 reads LNHNV; CDR2 reads YYDKDF (reference sequence). This CDR3 has 15 residues. The CDR3 DNA reads TGTGCCACCAGCAGAGAAGGGGGGGGCGTCTACGAGCAGTACTTC. Amino acids: CATSREGGGVYEQYF.

This clone was detected only once. The rearrangement joins TRBV11-2 to TRBJ2-7; 10 positions match TRBD2. V trimming: 2 bases; J trimming: 3 bases; junction bases outside the gene matches: 7. The germline V gene encodes CDR1 SGHAT and CDR2 FQNNGV. CDR3 length equals 16 residues. The CDR3 DNA sequence: TGTGCCAGCAGCTTACATCATAGCGGGAGGATCTACGAGCAGTACTTC. This encodes CASSLHHSGRIYEQYF.

As concerns this clone: The sample holds other DNA sequences that translate to the same CDR3. The rearrangement links TRBV5-4 to TRBJ2-2; D not resolved. The germline V and J ends were trimmed by 0 bases and 8 bases, with 8 bases remaining between them. The CDR3 is made up of 13 amino acids. Germline V gene lookup returns CDR1 SGHNT and CDR2 YYREEE (reference sequence). The chain's CDR3 is CASSLDRHGELFF. CDR3 in DNA: TGTGCCAGCAGCTTGGATCGGCATGGGGAGCTGTTTTTT.

To note about this clone: The sample carries other DNA sequences with the same CDR3. CDR3 region: CASSYGRLGSYNEQFF. CDR3 bases: TGTGCCAGCAGTTACGGGCGCTTGGGCTCCTACAATGAGCAGTTCTTC. This chain joins TRBV6-6 and TRBJ2-1; D ambiguous. This CDR3 is 16 amino acids long. The germline gives CDR1 MNHNY, CDR2 SVGAGI (reference sequence). V was shortened by 2 bases and J by 0 bases, with 11 bases between the two germline ends.